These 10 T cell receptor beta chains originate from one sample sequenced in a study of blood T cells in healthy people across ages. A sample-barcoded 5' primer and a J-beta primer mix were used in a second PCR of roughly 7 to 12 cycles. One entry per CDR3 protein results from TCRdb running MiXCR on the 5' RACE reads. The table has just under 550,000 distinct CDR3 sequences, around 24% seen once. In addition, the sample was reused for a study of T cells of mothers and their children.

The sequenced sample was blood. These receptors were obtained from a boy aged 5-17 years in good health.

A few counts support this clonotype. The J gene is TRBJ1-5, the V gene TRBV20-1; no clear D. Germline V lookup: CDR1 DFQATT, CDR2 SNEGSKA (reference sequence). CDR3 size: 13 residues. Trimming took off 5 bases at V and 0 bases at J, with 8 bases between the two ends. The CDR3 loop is CSAVGRSNQPQHF. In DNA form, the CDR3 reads TGCAGTGCTGTCGGTCGTAGCAATCAGCCCCAGCATTTT.

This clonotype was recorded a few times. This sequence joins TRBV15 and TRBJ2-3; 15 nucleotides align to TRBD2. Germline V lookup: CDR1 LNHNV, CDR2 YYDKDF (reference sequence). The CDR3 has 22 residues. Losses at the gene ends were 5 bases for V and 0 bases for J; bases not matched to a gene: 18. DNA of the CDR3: TGTGCCACCAGCGGATATTTTTCTCCGGGACTAGCGGGGGGCACTAGCACAGATACGCAGTATTTT. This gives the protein CATSGYFSPGLAGGTSTDTQYF.

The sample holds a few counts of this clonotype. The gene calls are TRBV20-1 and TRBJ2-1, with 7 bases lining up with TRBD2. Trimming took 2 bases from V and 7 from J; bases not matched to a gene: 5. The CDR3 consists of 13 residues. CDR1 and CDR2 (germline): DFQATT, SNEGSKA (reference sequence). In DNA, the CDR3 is TGCAGTGCTAGATGGACTAGTAAGAATGAGCAGTTCTTC. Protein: CSARWTSKNEQFF.

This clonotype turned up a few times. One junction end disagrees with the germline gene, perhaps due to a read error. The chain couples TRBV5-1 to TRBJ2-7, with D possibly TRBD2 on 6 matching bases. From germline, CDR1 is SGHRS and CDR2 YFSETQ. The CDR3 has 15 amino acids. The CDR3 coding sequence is TGCGCCAGCAGATTGGGGGAAACGGGGGTTTACGAGCAGTACTTC. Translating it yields CASRLGETGVYEQYF.

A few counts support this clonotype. The CDR3 DNA follows: TGCAGTGCTAAAGGACCAGGACAGGAGTTCTACAATGAGCAGTTCTTC. This codes for CSAKGPGQEFYNEQFF. The chain has TRBV20-1 and TRBJ2-1; 7 positions match TRBD1. CDR3 size: 16 residues. CDR1 is DFQATT and CDR2 is SNEGSKA in the germline V gene (reference sequence). Unmatched junction bases numbered 12, after V lost 4 bases and J lost 3 bases.

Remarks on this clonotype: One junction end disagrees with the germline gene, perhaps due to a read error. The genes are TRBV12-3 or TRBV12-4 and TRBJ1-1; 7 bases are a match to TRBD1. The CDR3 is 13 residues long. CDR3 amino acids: CASSLAGQVEAFF. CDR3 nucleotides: TGTGCCAGCAGCTTAGCTGGACAGGTCGAAGCTTTCTTT.

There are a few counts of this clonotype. Here the CDR3 reads CASSDGTAGTYEQYF. Written as DNA, the CDR3 is TGTGCCAGCAGCGACGGGACAGCGGGTACCTACGAGCAGTACTTC. The chain recombines TRBV7-8 with TRBJ2-7; tentative D call: TRBD1 (7 bases). V lost 5 bases and J lost 2, with 16 bases in between. Germline-derived CDR1 and CDR2 are SGHVS and FQNEAQ. The length of the CDR3 is 15 residues.

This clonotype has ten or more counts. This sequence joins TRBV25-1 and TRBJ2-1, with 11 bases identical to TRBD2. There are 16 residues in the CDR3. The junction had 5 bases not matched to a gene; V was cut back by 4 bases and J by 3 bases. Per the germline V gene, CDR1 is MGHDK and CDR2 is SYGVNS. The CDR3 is CASSGSGTSGYNEQFF. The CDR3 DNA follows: TGTGCCAGCAGTGGCTCCGGGACTAGCGGCTACAATGAGCAGTTCTTC.

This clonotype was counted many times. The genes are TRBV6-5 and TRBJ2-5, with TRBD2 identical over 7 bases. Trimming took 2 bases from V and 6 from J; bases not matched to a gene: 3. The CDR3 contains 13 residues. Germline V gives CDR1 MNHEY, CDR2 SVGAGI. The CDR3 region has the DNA TGTGCCAGCAGTTACGGGGGAGGGCAGACCCAGTACTTC. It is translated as CASSYGGGQTQYF.

CDR3 region: CASSRTVPNEQFF. CDR3 DNA: TGTGCCAGCAGCCGGACAGTCCCCAATGAGCAGTTCTTC. The gene calls are TRBV25-1 and TRBJ2-1; D might be TRBD1 (6 bases). The V end lost 6 bases, the J end lost 6 bases, and 12 bases lay between the germline ends. CDR1 and CDR2 (germline): MGHDK, SYGVNS. The CDR3 spans 13 residues.